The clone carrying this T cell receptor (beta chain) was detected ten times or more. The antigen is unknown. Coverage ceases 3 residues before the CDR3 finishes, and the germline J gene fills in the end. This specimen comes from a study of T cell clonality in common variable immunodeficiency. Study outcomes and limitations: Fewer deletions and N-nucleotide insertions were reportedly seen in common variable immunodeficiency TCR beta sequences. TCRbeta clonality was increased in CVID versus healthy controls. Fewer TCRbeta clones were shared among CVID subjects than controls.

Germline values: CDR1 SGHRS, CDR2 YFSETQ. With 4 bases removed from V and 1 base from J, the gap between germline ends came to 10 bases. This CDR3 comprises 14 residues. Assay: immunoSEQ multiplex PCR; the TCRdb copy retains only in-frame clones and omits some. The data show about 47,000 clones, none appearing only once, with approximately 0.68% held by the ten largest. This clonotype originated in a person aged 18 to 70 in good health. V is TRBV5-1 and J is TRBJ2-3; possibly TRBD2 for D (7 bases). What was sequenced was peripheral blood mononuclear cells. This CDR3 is CASSGGAGTDTQYF. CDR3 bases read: TGCGCCAGCAGCGGGGGGGCCGGCACAGATACG.